This entry features one T cell receptor beta chain sequence. This specimen belongs to a study of blood T cell repertoires in COVID-19. On the study more broadly: Sites in the United States, Italy and Spain provided acute and convalescent COVID-19 samples. In each case, the material was cDNA or gDNA derived from T cells, B-cell-depleted T cells, or PBMCs.

This CDR3 has 15 residues. Trimming took off 6 bases at V and 4 bases at J, with 19 bases between the two ends. Germline loops: CDR1 KGHSH, CDR2 LQKENI. Generated by immunoSEQ multiplex PCR, the TCRdb table keeps only in-frame clones and is missing some. The data hold 81,000 or so clones, with about 89% observed a single time. The source is a man between 65 and 85 years old with active or convalescent COVID-19. V gene TRBV18 combines with J gene TRBJ2-7, with D possibly TRBD1 on 6 matching bases. Sample: peripheral blood. The CDR3 here is CASSPKSSGEYEQYF. DNA of the CDR3: TGTGCCAGCTCCCCTAAAAGTTCAGGGGAATACGAGCAGTACTTC.